The following is a T cell receptor (beta chain) sequence with its context. The antigen remains unidentified. A universal primer site and UMIs were added as TCR cDNA was made by 5'RACE template switching. TCRdb ran MiXCR on the 5' RACE reads and lists one entry per CDR3 protein. The sample records under 300,000 distinct CDR3 sequences, about an eighth being singletons. The entry originates in a study of T cells after yellow fever vaccination. Study conclusions and caveats: Just a small share of clonotypes turned up in the CD4 compartment as well as the CD8 compartment. The booster response re-showed most primary clones: around 95% CD4, approximately 85% CD8.

With V trimmed by 1 base and J by 0 bases, 3 bases remained unmatched. CDR1 and CDR2 from the germline V gene are SGHNT and YYREEE (reference sequence). CDR3 length: 16 amino acids. The TCR sequence derives from a man aged 25-40 years who received the YFV17D yellow fever vaccine. The specimen comprised CD4+ T cells sorted from PBMCs, sampled 45 days after the yellow fever booster vaccination. The chain has TRBV5-4 and TRBJ2-5; 10 positions match TRBD2. The CDR3 loop is CASSLRSGRDQETQYF. The CDR3 nucleotides read TGTGCCAGCAGCTTGCGGAGCGGGAGGGACCAAGAGACCCAGTACTTC.